This T cell receptor (beta chain) was sequenced during a study of T-cell reconstitution after alpha-beta-depleted transplantation in children. The CDR3 is made up of 14 amino acids. Germline V CDR1 and CDR2: SEHNR, FQNEAQ (reference sequence). Trimming pared 5 bases from V and 0 bases from J, leaving 9 bases between. In this sample, this clonotype turned up a few times. Construction of the TCRbeta library involved unique molecular identifiers. Via MiXCR, TCRdb re-called the PCR reads, giving one row per CDR3 protein. The repertoire holds some 87,000 distinct CDR3 sequences, with 15% to 18% as singletons.

The origin of this receptor is a male patient aged 2-10 years who had a stem cell transplant for acute lymphoblastic leukemia, so the T cells may come from the graft donor. The V call is TRBV7-9, the J call TRBJ2-3; no reliable D call. Sequenced material: PBMCs, mostly from graft donor cells, taken 180 days after TCRalphabeta/CD19-depleted stem cell transplant. CDR3: CASSVAGSTDTQYF. For the CDR3, the DNA is TGTGCCAGCAGCGTGGCCGGTAGCACAGATACGCAGTATTTT.